This T cell receptor (beta chain) came from a study of identical twins' blood T cells. Six healthy women, forming three identical twin pairs, donated samples. Each TCR cDNA library carried sample-specific barcodes on both ends. Each CDR3 protein is one row after TCRdb ran MiXCR on the 5' RACE reads. The table has about 370,000 distinct CDR3 sequences, more than 25% seen once. This clonotype has a count of ten or more. Germline CDR1 WNHNN, CDR2 SYGVQD (reference sequence). CDR3 size: 13 residues. V shed 7 bases and J shed 7 bases, with 14 bases lying between them. The TCR sequence derives from a woman between 18 and 50 years old in good health. Sequenced material: PBMCs. V is TRBV10-1 and J is TRBJ1-3; D not certain. The CDR3 nucleotides read TGCGCCAGCAAGGCGGGCAATGGCAACACCATATATTTT. Its protein product is CASKAGNGNTIYF.